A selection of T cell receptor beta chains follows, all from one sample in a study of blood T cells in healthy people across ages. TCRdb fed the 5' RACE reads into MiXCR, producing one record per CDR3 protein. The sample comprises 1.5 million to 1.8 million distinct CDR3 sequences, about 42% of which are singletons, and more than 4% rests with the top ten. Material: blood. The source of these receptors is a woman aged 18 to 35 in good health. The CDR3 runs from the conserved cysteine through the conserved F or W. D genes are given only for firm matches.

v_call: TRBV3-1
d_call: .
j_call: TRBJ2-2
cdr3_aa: CASTRDGELFF

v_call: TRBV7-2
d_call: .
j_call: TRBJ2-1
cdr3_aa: CASSLQGLDNNEQFF

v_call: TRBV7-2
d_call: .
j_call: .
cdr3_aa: CASSLHLGAGTQTQYF

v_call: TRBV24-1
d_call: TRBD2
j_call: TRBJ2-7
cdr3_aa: CATSDWGGNEQYF

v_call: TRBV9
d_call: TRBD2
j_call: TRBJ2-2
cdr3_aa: CASSVAASGRSGELFF

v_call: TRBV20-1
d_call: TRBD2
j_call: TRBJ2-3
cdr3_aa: CSASLAGAFTDTQYF

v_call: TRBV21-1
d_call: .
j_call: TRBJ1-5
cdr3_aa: CASSKVGQGKWMGGNQPQHF

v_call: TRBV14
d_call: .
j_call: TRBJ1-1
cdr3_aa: CASSQAGGDAEAFF

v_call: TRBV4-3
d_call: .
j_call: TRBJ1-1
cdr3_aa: CASSKRTNMNTEAFF

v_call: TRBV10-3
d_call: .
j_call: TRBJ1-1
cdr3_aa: CAISELPAENTEAFF

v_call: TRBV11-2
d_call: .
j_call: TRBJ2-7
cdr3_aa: CASSLDLGTSYYEQYF

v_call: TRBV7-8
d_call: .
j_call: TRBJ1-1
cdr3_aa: CASSPLGGGEFTEAFF

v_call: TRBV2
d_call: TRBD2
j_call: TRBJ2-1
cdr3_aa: CASRDLAGGPFEQFF

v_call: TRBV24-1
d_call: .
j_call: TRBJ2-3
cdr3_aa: CATSDPGLTTDTQYF

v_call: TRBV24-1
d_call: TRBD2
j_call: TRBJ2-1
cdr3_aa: CATSATSGGLRSYNEQFF

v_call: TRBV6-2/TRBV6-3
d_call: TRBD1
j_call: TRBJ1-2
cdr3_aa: CASSYAGTGAGGYTF

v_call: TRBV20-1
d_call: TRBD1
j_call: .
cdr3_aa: CSALRDREYEQYF

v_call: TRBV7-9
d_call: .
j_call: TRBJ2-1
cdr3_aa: CASSSRAVTYNEQFF

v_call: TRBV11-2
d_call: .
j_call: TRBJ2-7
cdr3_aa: CASSFTGNEQYF

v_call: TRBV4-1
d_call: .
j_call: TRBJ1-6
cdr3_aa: CASSHIGGTLHF

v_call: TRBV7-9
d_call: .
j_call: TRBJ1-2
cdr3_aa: CASSRNTDYGYTF

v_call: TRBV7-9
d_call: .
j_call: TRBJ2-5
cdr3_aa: CASSLEENEQYF

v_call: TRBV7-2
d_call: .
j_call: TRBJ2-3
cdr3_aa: CASSLVSRGTTDTQYF

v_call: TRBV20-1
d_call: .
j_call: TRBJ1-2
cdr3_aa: CSASSKPGRGDGYTF

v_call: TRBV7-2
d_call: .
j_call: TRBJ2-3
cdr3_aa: CASSLDGGPDTQYF

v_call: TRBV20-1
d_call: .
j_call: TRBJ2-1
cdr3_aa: CSAPRVLDSYNEQFF

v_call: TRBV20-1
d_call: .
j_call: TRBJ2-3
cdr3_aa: CSAKLAGKDRQYF

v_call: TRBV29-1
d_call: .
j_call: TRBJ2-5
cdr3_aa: CSVETRRAYPQETQYF

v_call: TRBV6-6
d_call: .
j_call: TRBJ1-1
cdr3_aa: CASSWGGENTEAFF

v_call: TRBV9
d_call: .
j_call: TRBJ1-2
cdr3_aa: CASSPHRGGGIGYTF

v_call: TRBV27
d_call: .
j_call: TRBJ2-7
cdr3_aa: CASRLQGRSYEQYF

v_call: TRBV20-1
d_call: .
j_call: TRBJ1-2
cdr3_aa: CSASASADYGYTF

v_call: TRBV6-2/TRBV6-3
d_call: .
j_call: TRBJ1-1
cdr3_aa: CASRYPLGGDTEAFF

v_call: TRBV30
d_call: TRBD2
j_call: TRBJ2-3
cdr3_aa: CAWSVFGRDTDAQYF

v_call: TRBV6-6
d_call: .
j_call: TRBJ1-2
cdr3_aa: CASRGRGNNYGYTF

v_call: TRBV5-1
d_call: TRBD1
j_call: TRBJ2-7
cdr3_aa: CASSYLTGGGQYEQYF

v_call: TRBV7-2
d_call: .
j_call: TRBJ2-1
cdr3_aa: CASSIPSHNEQFF

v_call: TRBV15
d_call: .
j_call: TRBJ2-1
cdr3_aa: CATSRVREQFF

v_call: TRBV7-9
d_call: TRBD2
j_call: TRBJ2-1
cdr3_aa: CASSLSLAASYNEQFF

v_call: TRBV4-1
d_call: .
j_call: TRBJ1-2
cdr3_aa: CASSAPGQFGGYTF